This TCR beta chain stems from a study of cytomegalovirus exposure and HLA in healthy donors (dated by TCRdb to 2015 to 2018). For context, the study as a whole: According to an earlier analysis of several hundred of the donors, 150 million to 200 million T cells yielded over 90 million unique TCR beta sequences and approximately 300 Gb of sequence data. An early release covering over 500 HLA-typed donors comprised approximately 300 gigabases of sequencing data and around 85 million unique TCR sequences. Of the 398 genotyped donors, approximately 83% fell in the genetic ancestry cluster associated with self-reported Caucasian donors. The study aimed to test whether cataloging public T cell receptors could reveal signatures of past pathogen exposure. The T cell repertoires of some 700 subjects were profiled by immunosequencing and related to cytomegalovirus serostatus. Besides the first cohort of approximately 670 subjects, a separate validation cohort made up of over 100 different subjects was used. To predict cytomegalovirus infection status, the study brought together high-throughput TCR immunosequencing, statistical association of individual TCRs with disease status, and machine learning. In a later analysis, previously published TCR beta repertoires from several hundred donors were re-analyzed and high-resolution HLA genotyping was added so that TCR occurrence patterns could be studied. The later analysis used no new phenotypic data to find candidate immune exposures, relying instead on TCR beta sequences and their occurrence across donors. In an earlier analysis of around 540 of the donors, high-throughput TCR beta sequencing was used to judge whether each TCR beta V gene segment behaved as functional or pseudogenic. Donor age, sex, ethnicity and CMV serostatus were compiled alongside the repertoire data. In a later genetic analysis, genome-wide SNP genotypes for about 55% of the roughly 670 donors were used, and that subset was treated as a discovery cohort. All discovery cohort repertoires had been generated on a single sequencing platform. HLA typing covered class I and class II loci at four-digit resolution. Typing coverage varied by locus: roughly 620-640 donors for A, B, C, DRB1 and DQB1; approximately 500 for DQA1; 600 to 610 for DPA1; around 450 for DPB1. Five DR-DQ haplotypes were handled as single units for association and clustering because linkage in the cohort was strong. Among some 410 genotyped donors of the cohort, an average of around 240,000 unique TCR beta nucleotide sequences were sequenced per donor, about a sixth of them non-productive. Broader findings and caveats from the paper: A total of about 150 TCR beta chains were listed by the study as associated with cytomegalovirus. A later analysis reported that several top co-occurrence clusters appeared linked to parvovirus B19, influenza, CMV and Epstein-Barr virus. According to the authors, the approach could potentially be generalized to other disease states and immunological phenotypes. In vitro tests confirmed that three of the cytomegalovirus-associated TCR beta chains recognize cytomegalovirus antigens. The classifier was reported to diagnose cytomegalovirus status with high specificity and sensitivity in both the original cohort and the validation cohort. In a later analysis, the rate of TCR association differed among HLA loci, with DRB1 alleles having the most associated TCRs and HLA-C alleles having the fewest. V-gene and J-gene trimming of TCR beta chains was associated with a missense DCLRE1C variant in a later genetic analysis, and the association was replicated in an independent cohort. Compared with equally common non-associated chains, HLA-associated TCR beta chains in a later analysis were more clonally expanded and had lower generation probabilities. The presence/absence analyses assumed that sequencing depth was roughly uniform across donors, and that assumption may not be true. Some IMGT-functional V segments, including TRBV6-2 and TRBV6-3, could not be distinguished by the 87-base-pair reads and were therefore excluded. A further reported finding was that TCR beta sequences accurately predicted the HLA-A and HLA-B alleles for most subjects in the first cohort. Because HLA typing was missing for some donors at each locus, association tests included only the typed subset. About 17 rarely observed V segments, including chromosome 9 orphons, were excluded from the earlier analysis of a few hundred of the donors because counts were too low. This cohort had only TCR beta chains sequenced, and the lack of alpha or paired-chain data limited which features could be detected. In a later analysis, some 18,000 TCR beta sequences were associated with specific HLA alleles at a false discovery rate of 0.05. A group of highly shared sequence variants was considered likely to be a technical artifact of the sequencing pipeline. While some public TCRs were present in many individuals, most TCR sequences turned up only very rarely across donors. A later analysis found that most CMV-associated TCR beta chains appeared HLA-restricted, with HLA associations seemingly driven largely by CMV exposure. When HLA alleles, especially DR and DQ, strongly co-occurred, TCR associations were difficult to assign to individual alleles. In an earlier analysis of about 540 of the donors, most TCR beta V segments were observed in productive rearrangements about 90% or about 30% of the time, broadly matching IMGT annotations. Linkage disequilibrium might explain the correlated functional status among segregating V segments, but an unknown experimental factor could not be ruled out. A later genetic analysis reported fewer N-insertions in productive TCRs among donors in an Asian-associated ancestry cluster than the roughly 720-donor mean. The only immune exposure information available for the cohort was CMV serostatus.

The cohort was made up of about 670 healthy bone marrow donors. At the time of sampling, every cohort member was nominally healthy, though immune exposures that went unrecorded were likely present. The donor was CMV seronegative and was included in the group of under 450 seronegative cohort members. Each donor provided a peripheral blood sample, and peripheral blood mononuclear cells were used for TCR beta sequencing. Genomic DNA was extracted from the blood cell samples with the Qiagen DNeasy Blood Extraction Kit. After removal of 3 bases from V and 11 bases from J, the junction retains 16 bases not matched to a gene. Reading the germline V gene gives CDR1 MDHEN and CDR2 SYDVKM. From cysteine to phenylalanine, the CDR3 is 16 amino acids long. Only CDR3 DNA remains: 48 bases, in frame from the first base. The library was generated by the immunoSEQ multiplex PCR assay. For the multiplex PCR, a mixture combining 60 forward primers for TCR Vbeta segments and 13 reverse primers for TCR Jbeta segments was used. Amplification of the CDR3 region of rearranged TCR beta genes was performed with a multiplex PCR assay on genomic DNA. Amplified TCR beta libraries were sequenced as 87-base-pair reads on the Illumina HiSeq System. The paper's processing steps were these. In a later analysis, tens of millions of unique TCR beta chains were counted across the 500 to 700 repertoires, and about 10 million of these chains were shared by at least two donors. A nearest-neighbor algorithm error-corrected the raw reads and collapsed the reads into unique sequences, merging closely related sequences to remove PCR and sequencing errors. CDR3 sequences were aligned to IMGT reference sequences to assign V, D and J gene segments. For a sequence to be retained, at least a six-nucleotide match to both a V gene segment and a J gene segment was required. Rearrangements were classified as productive when the CDR3 lacked stop codons and remained in frame with V and J, and all other rearrangements were classified as non-productive. Following IMGT convention, CDR3 was defined as the stretch from the second conserved V-encoded cysteine up to the conserved J-encoded phenylalanine. Sequences without an unambiguous match to a single V gene segment were excluded from the earlier analysis of approximately 600 of the donors. An earlier analysis of a few hundred of the donors called V segments functional above 56.7% productive rearrangements and segregating when the between-donor standard deviation exceeded 5%. To diagnose cytomegalovirus status from the catalog of TCR beta chain sequences, a statistical classification framework was built. In a later analysis, V and J genes were assigned by comparing TCR nucleotide sequences against IMGT/GENE-DB human TR gene sequences. In a later analysis, CDR3 sequences and most-parsimonious VDJ recombination scenarios were assigned using the TCRdist pipeline. In a later analysis, each TCR beta chain was defined by its CDR3 amino acid sequence together with its V-gene family, and reads lacking a unique V-gene family were excluded. To address suspected cross-contamination and a sequencing artifact, a later analysis removed around 600 highly shared, low-generation-probability nucleotide sequences. For each public chain, a later analysis derived a clonal expansion index from normalized ranks of inferred template counts within each repertoire. A later analysis computed generation probabilities with a VDJ recombination model fitted to out-of-frame rearrangements, and checked the results against IGoR. In a later analysis, TCR-TCR, TCR-HLA and TCR-CMV co-occurrence was scored with hypergeometric tests, and a repertoire-size bias correction was applied to TCR pairs. False discovery rates were estimated in a later analysis by permuting HLA or CMV assignments 20 times. A later analysis grouped co-occurring TCRs with DBSCAN, adding TCRdist sequence similarity when clustering within HLA-allele-positive subsets. Co-occurrence clustering excluded repertoires with fewer than 30,000 or more than 120,000 public chains, plus five with anomalous nucleotide sharing. The source is immuneACCESS, and TCRdb retained only in-frame sequences with V and J called. Part of the clones is not carried over; for the studies checked, unresolved V genes explain less than half of this, and the remainder is unexplained. V and J calls and clone size are those listed in that table; D and trimming were worked out from the DNA. For this sample the table gives 160,000 or so clones, of which roughly 72% were detected only once. Together, the top ten hold less than 1.2% of the sample.

Points on this clone: This clone's antigen is unknown. The sample holds no much larger clone one base away, and base qualities are not on file.

Sequences were obtained from PBMCs. The rearranged chain carries TRBV28 and TRBJ2-3; 8 central nucleotides agree with TRBD2. The TCR originated in a woman aged 40 to 49 in good health and CMV-seronegative. The CDR3 loop reads CASSFSGTSNPRGQYF. The DNA sequence is as follows: TGTGCCAGCAGTTTTAGCGGGACCTCAAACCCCAGGGGGCAGTATTTT.